The present T cell receptor beta chain was sequenced within a study of identical twins (dated by TCRdb to 2015 to 2016). Study-wide context: To test whether fetal clonotypes persist, this study deep-sequenced TCR alpha and beta repertoires from monozygotic twins, from unrelated adults of various ages, and from cord blood. To rule out contamination, replicate twin experiments were performed at different times with different library preparation protocols. General study outcomes and caveats: Zero-insertion analyses could be partly confounded by invariant T cells such as MAIT and iNKT, though diverse VJ usage argued against such confounding for most clonotypes. A weaker excess of twin sharing was found in beta out-of-frame sequences because the signal-to-noise ratio was lowered by fewer shared sequences. In monozygotic twins, recombination models systematically underestimated out-of-frame TCR alpha sharing, but the models matched the sharing seen between unrelated individuals. Because the same donors could not be followed over many years, the conclusions relied on cross-sectional statistical analysis. Fewer insertions were carried by abundant cord blood beta clonotypes, a similar but weaker trend appeared in young adult naive repertoires, and no such trend appeared in memory repertoires. Compared with coincidental sharing between unrelated individuals, out-of-frame TCR alpha sequences shared between twins had an excess of sequences with low generation probability.

The library came from 5' RACE. The listed sequencing device is Illumina HiSeq 2000. A universal primer binding site was added through template switching, and the final cDNA carried a unique molecular identifier so that TCR cDNA molecules could be counted accurately. Specific primers in the conserved constant-segment region were used to synthesize first-strand cDNA for the TCR alpha and beta chains. To control for contamination, every cDNA library was double barcoded, receiving both a SMART-Mk sample barcode and Illumina barcodes. TruSeq adapter sequences along with Illumina sample barcodes were introduced in two successive PCR steps. The Illumina HiSeq platform was used with custom primers to sequence TCR alpha and beta cDNA libraries. The original methods were these. Unique molecular identifiers were extracted from raw reads with MiGEC, and CDR3 positions were determined with MiXCR. Recombination models were inferred per individual with the repgenHMM and IGoR tools using an EM algorithm. The analysis of shared clonotypes was done with the tcR package in R, with sharing normalized by the product of cloneset sizes. To study raw recombination without the effects of thymic and clonal selection, out-of-frame nonproductive sequences were analyzed. TCRdb redid the processing of the public reads, applying fastp at Q25 and MiXCR, and retained in-frame beta chains. CDR3 protein duplicates are merged, each entry listing the most common genes and DNA. The V and J calls and clone size come from TCRdb's table, not from the authors' own analysis. The sample yields hundreds of thousands of distinct CDR3 sequences; 5.5% to 6.5% were counted once. In total, the top ten clones hold approximately 2% of the sample.

This clonotype was observed at least ten times. What antigen it recognizes has not been identified. The sample holds no much larger clone one base away, and base qualities are not on file. V trim: 1 base; J trim: 6 bases; unmatched bases: 3. From a lookup of the germline V gene, CDR1 and CDR2 are SGHAT and FQNNGV. There are 13 amino acids in the CDR3, from cysteine to valine inclusive. Only the CDR3 region is kept as DNA, spanning 39 bases read in frame from base 1. All donors were healthy Caucasians. The study also sequenced three unrelated non-twin adults: a male aged 18 to 29, a male aged 50 to 59 and a female aged 50 to 59. Using Miltenyi CD45RO+ enrichment and human naive T-cell isolation kits, memory (CD45RO+) and naive T cells were isolated from PBMC.

This sequence originates from a man between 18 and 35 years old in good health. The sample taken for sequencing was naive T cells sorted from blood. In the paper's terms, the cell subset or site label means: cells isolated with a human naive T-cell isolation kit. The chain couples TRBV11-2 to TRBJ2-7; a stretch of 7 junction bases matches TRBD2. The sequenced DNA: TGTGCCAGCAGCTTAGGGACTAGGGGCGAGCAGTACGTC. Protein translation: CASSLGTRGEQYV.